The following is a TCR beta chain sequence with its context. This specimen comes from a study of blood T cell repertoires in COVID-19. Germline lookup yields CDR1 LNHDA and CDR2 SQIVND (reference sequence). The CDR3 runs 15 residues. V lost 5 bases and J 7 bases, leaving 17 bases between the germline ends. Using immunoSEQ multiplex PCR, the repertoire was profiled, and TCRdb retains in-frame clones only, with some absent. Among roughly 210,000 clones, roughly 87% were seen once, and the ten largest hold 7.2%. The chain has TRBV19 and TRBJ1-4, with a possible D match to TRBD1 (6 bases). Specimen: PBMCs or T cells enriched from blood (not recorded which). The clonotype was recovered from a man younger than 40 in a cohort exposed to, infected with or recovered from COVID-19 (not recorded which). The CDR3 here is CASSLQGAGLEKLFF. In DNA form, the CDR3 reads TGTGCCAGTAGTCTACAGGGAGCGGGGCTTGAAAAACTGTTTTTT.